The 6 T cell receptor beta chains below were found in one sample sequenced in a study of CD8 T cells in ankylosing spondylitis. TCRdb processed the 5' RACE reads anew with MiXCR; each CDR3 protein has one entry. The table has hundreds of thousands of distinct CDR3 sequences, approximately 12% seen once. Study-level results: Apparently characteristic of ankylosing spondylitis blood was a TCR beta motif (about eight highly homologous variants).

Their specific antigens are unknown. What was sequenced was blood, either unsorted or a sorted T cell fraction (not recorded which). The receptors stem from a male donor with ankylosing spondylitis.

There are a few counts of this clonotype. The V gene is TRBV20-1, the J gene TRBJ1-5, with D hard to call. Germline loops: CDR1 DFQATT, CDR2 SNEGSKA (reference sequence). V gave up 4 bases and J gave up 4 bases, with 11 bases separating them. CDR3 length: 13 residues. In nucleotides, the CDR3 is TGCAGTGCTATCCTCCGGGGAAATCAGCCCCAGCATTTT. Protein product: CSAILRGNQPQHF.

This clonotype was observed a single time. J is TRBJ2-3 and V is TRBV10-3; TRBD2 matches 8 bases. Germline V lookup: CDR1 ENHRY, CDR2 SYGVKD. This CDR3 contains 19 residues. The V and J ends lost 3 bases and 2 bases, in that order; junction bases with no gene match: 16. This chain's CDR3 is CAISEGRAGGSANTDTQYF. The CDR3 nucleotides are TGTGCCATCAGTGAAGGAAGGGCGGGAGGCAGCGCGAACACAGATACGCAGTATTTT.

There are a few counts of this clonotype. The chain combines TRBV11-1 with TRBJ2-2, with 9 bases aligning to TRBD2. V gave up 0 bases and J gave up 0 bases; unmatched junction bases: 14. The germline CDR1 and CDR2 sequences are SGHAT and FQDESV (reference sequence). This CDR3 is 21 amino acids long. The CDR3 DNA reads as TGTGCCAGCAGCTTAGCCTGGGGAGCGGTGGCGGGAGGGACGAACACCGGGGAGCTGTTTTTT. Protein: CASSLAWGAVAGGTNTGELFF.

The chain links TRBV5-6 to TRBJ1-5, with a tentative D call TRBD1 (5 bases). Germline assignment: CDR1 SGHDT and CDR2 YYEEEE. The CDR3 is 15 residues long. V lost 4 bases and J 5 bases, leaving 16 bases between the germline ends. The DNA of the CDR3 is TGTGCCAGCAGCGCGACCGGGGCTACTTATCAGCCCCAGCATTTT. Translation: CASSATGATYQPQHF. Looking up the rest from reference TRBV5-6 and TRBJ1-5 gives the full variable domain: DAGVTQSPTHLIKTRGQQVTLRCSPKSGHDTVSWYQQALGQGPQFIFQYYEEEERQRGNFPDRFSGHQFPNYSSELNVNALLLGDSALYLCASSATGATYQPQHFGDGTRLSIL.

This clonotype was recorded a few times. The chain employs TRBV27 and TRBJ2-7; D unclear. Germline loops: CDR1 MNHEY, CDR2 SMNVEV (reference sequence). V was cut by 4 bases and J by 6 bases, with 7 bases left in between. The CDR3 runs 11 residues. CDR3 in amino acids: CASSSFREQYF. CDR3 sequence (DNA): TGTGCCAGCAGTTCGTTCCGCGAGCAGTACTTC.

This sequence joins TRBV25-1 and TRBJ2-1; 10 bases match TRBD2. The CDR3 length is 16 residues. Germline V gene data show CDR1 as MGHDK and CDR2 as SYGVNS. With 4 bases clipped from V and 4 bases from J, the junction kept 7 bases outside the gene matches. CDR3 coding DNA: TGTGCCAGCAGTGCCCTTCTAGCGGGAGTTTACAATGAGCAGTTCTTC. This sequence encodes CASSALLAGVYNEQFF.